This T cell receptor (beta chain) was documented in a study of human T cells and chemical hapten exposure. Total RNA was isolated from unfractionated whole blood. TCRdb re-analysed the 5' RACE reads in MiXCR, keeping a single row per CDR3 protein. The data contain about 140,000 distinct CDR3 sequences, 3.5% to 5% of them singletons. There are 15 residues in the CDR3. V lost 3 bases and J 5 bases, leaving 14 bases between the germline ends. Germline assignment: CDR1 LGHNA and CDR2 YNFKEQ. This clonotype was detected many times. The rearrangement uses TRBV4-2 and TRBJ1-5; a possible D gene is TRBD1 (5 bases). This TCR was sampled from a female donor in good health. The CDR3 DNA sequence: TGTGCCAGCAGCCATTCGAGGGGTTCGGATCAGCCCCAGCATTTT. It is translated as CASSHSRGSDQPQHF.